The 22 T cell receptor beta chains reported below all come from one sample, sequenced in a study of control samples from healthy donors and cancer patients. Sequencing was performed with immunoSEQ multiplex PCR; in TCRdb, only in-frame clones are kept and a portion is missing. The repertoire holds over 120,000 clones, with about 90% as singletons. Sequencing was done on a sample of blood. The receptors shown here come from a man aged 25-45 years in good health.

V and J are TRBV13 and TRBJ1-2; D not resolved. V lost 5 bases to trimming and J lost 4 bases, with 17 bases between them. CDR3 length: 15 residues. Germline assignment: CDR1 PRHDT and CDR2 FYEKMQ (reference sequence). CDR3 sequence: CASSPSLEGSYGYTF. CDR3 bases: TGTGCCAGCAGCCCCTCATTGGAGGGAAGCTATGGCTACACCTTC.

The genes are TRBV25-1 and TRBJ1-2, with D possibly TRBD1 on 5 matching bases. Trimming shortened V by 1 base and J by 4 bases, and 13 bases separated the two germline ends. This CDR3 is 15 amino acids long. Germline lookup yields CDR1 MGHDK and CDR2 SYGVNS. In DNA, the CDR3 is TGTGCCAGCAGTGAATGGGGGGAGGGAGCCTATGGCTACACCTTC. This sequence encodes CASSEWGEGAYGYTF.

V and J are TRBV27 and TRBJ1-5; D unclear. The length of the CDR3 is 15 residues. CDR1 MNHEY and CDR2 SMNVEV come from the germline V gene (reference sequence). V was shortened by 8 bases and J by 1 base, with 15 bases between the two germline ends. CDR3 DNA sequence: TGTGCCAGCGGGTCCCTCCTACAGAGCAATCAGCCCCAGCATTTT. It specifies CASGSLLQSNQPQHF.

This chain joins TRBV7-3 and TRBJ2-2, with 9 bases that match TRBD2. The V gene end was trimmed by 2 bases and the J gene end by 7 bases; junction bases not matched to a gene: 5. Germline assignment: CDR1 SGHTA and CDR2 FQGTGA. The CDR3 length is 15 residues. CDR3 coding DNA: TGTGCCAGCAGCTTACTAGCGGGGTCGCGCGGGGAGCTGTTTTTT. This codes for CASSLLAGSRGELFF.

The chain joins TRBV28 to TRBJ1-2, with a weak D call TRBD1 (6 bases). Trimming took off 3 bases at V and 6 bases at J, with 14 bases between the two ends. In germline, CDR1 is MDHEN, CDR2 SYDVKM. This CDR3 is built from 14 residues. The CDR3 DNA sequence: TGTGCCAGCAGTTTGGGGGGCTTGGCAGATGGCTACACCTTC. It codes for CASSLGGLADGYTF.

This clone was found once. Germline is not matched at one junction end, which may reflect a read error. The chain uses TRBV12-5 and TRBJ1-2, with 9 bases lining up with TRBD1. CDR3 size: 13 residues. Germline CDR1 and CDR2: LGHNT and FRNRAP. CDR3 loop: CASGPTGGRGKAF. CDR3 DNA: TGTGCTAGTGGTCCTACAGGGGGCCGGGGAAAGGCCTTC. The full variable domain, completed using reference TRBV12-5 and TRBJ1-2, is DARVTQTPRHKVTEMGQEVTMRCQPILGHNTVFWYRQTMMQGLELLAYFRNRAPLDDSGMPKDRFSAEMPDATLATLKIQPSEPRDSAVYFCASGPTGGRGKAFGSGTRLTVV.

This clone has a single count. The gene calls are TRBV11-2 and TRBJ2-7, with 7 bases identical to TRBD2. CDR1 is SGHAT, CDR2 FQNNGV, per germline. J gave up 2 bases and V 3 bases, and 4 bases lay outside the gene matches. The CDR3 consists of 14 residues. The CDR3 coding sequence is TGTGCCAGCAGCTTTGGCGGGGGTACCTACGAGCAGTACTTC. As protein: CASSFGGGTYEQYF. The complete variable domain, with remaining parts taken from reference TRBV11-2 and TRBJ2-7, reads EAGVAQSPRYKIIEKRQSVAFWCNPISGHATLYWYQQILGQGPKLLIQFQNNGVVDDSQLPKDRFSAERLKGVDSTLKIQPAKLEDSAVYLCASSFGGGTYEQYFGPGTRLTVT.

This clone was recorded only once. The chain has TRBV28 and TRBJ1-6; no definite D call. CDR3 length equals 14 residues. CDR1 is MDHEN and CDR2 is SYDVKM in the germline V gene. Trimming shortened V by 6 bases and J by 8 bases, and 14 bases separated the two germline ends. The CDR3 protein is CASSLDNAHSPLHF. In DNA, the CDR3 is TGTGCCAGCAGCCTCGACAACGCCCATTCACCCCTCCACTTT.

The rearrangement links TRBV3-1 (or the pseudogene TRBV3-2) to TRBJ2-7, with D uncertain. Trimming took 0 bases from V and 0 from J, leaving 15 bases between them. The CDR3 has 17 residues. Germline lookup yields CDR1 LGHDT and CDR2 YNNKEL (reference sequence). CDR3 sequence: CASSQEILWQISYEQYF. CDR3 nucleotides: TGTGCCAGCAGCCAAGAAATCTTGTGGCAGATCTCCTACGAGCAGTACTTC.

This clone was observed once. The chain carries TRBV19 and TRBJ1-3; D gene ambiguous. The germline CDR1 and CDR2 sequences are LNHDA and SQIVND (reference sequence). CDR3 length: 14 residues. Trimming stripped 11 bases from V and 0 bases from J, with 14 bases between. The CDR3 is CAATSVSSGNTIYF. CDR3 bases: TGTGCCGCGACCTCCGTGAGCTCTGGAAACACCATATATTTT.

The chain employs TRBV7-9 and TRBJ2-5; D unresolved. This CDR3 region has 14 residues. The V end lost 0 bases, the J end lost 2 bases, and 7 bases lay between the germline ends. Germline values: CDR1 SEHNR, CDR2 FQNEAQ (reference sequence). The CDR3 loop is CASSLAQSQETQYF. The DNA for the CDR3 is TGTGCCAGCAGCTTAGCACAGTCACAAGAGACCCAGTACTTC.

This chain's CDR3 is CASSFRSGGSYEQYF. CDR3 nucleotides: TGTGCCAGCAGTTTCCGTAGCGGGGGCTCCTACGAGCAGTACTTC. The chain has TRBV27 and TRBJ2-7; 9 nucleotides agree with TRBD2. After removal of 3 bases from V and 0 bases from J, the junction contained 3 bases not matched to a gene. The CDR3 extends over 15 amino acids. CDR1 and CDR2 (germline): MNHEY, SMNVEV (reference sequence).

The rearrangement uses TRBV11-2 and TRBJ2-1, with unresolved D. The V end was cut by 0 bases, the J end by 9 bases, with 12 bases between. The CDR3 is 14 residues long. Germline V lookup: CDR1 SGHAT, CDR2 FQNNGV. The CDR3 DNA follows: TGTGCCAGCAGCTTAGAGGGCCCAGAGGCTGAGCAGTTCTTC. Translating it yields CASSLEGPEAEQFF.

This rearrangement joins TRBV5-5 to TRBJ2-7; D unresolved. Trimming pared 2 bases from V and 5 bases from J, leaving 2 bases between. This CDR3 is 10 amino acids long. CDR1 is SGHKS, CDR2 YYEKEE, per germline (reference sequence). This chain's CDR3 is CASSFNEQYF. The CDR3 DNA reads as TGTGCCAGCAGCTTCAACGAGCAGTACTTC.

In DNA, the CDR3 is TGTGCCAGCAGCTTGAAAACAGGGGGTGAAAAACTGTTTTTT. Protein product: CASSLKTGGEKLFF. The gene calls are TRBV5-8 and TRBJ1-4, with 8 bases identical to TRBD1. V gave up 1 base and J gave up 7 bases; unmatched junction bases: 3. Germline V gene data show CDR1 as SGHTS and CDR2 as YDEGEE. The CDR3 loop spans 14 amino acids. Together with reference TRBV5-8 and TRBJ1-4, the CDR3 gives the full variable domain: EAGVTQSPTHLIKTRGQQATLRCSPISGHTSVYWYQQALGLGLQFLLWYDEGEERNRGNFPPRFSGRQFPNYSSELNVNALELEDSALYLCASSLKTGGEKLFFGSGTQLSVL.

The CDR3 DNA follows: TGTGCCAGCAGTTTATTAACCAGTTCAAAACCCTACGAGCAGTACTTC. This gives the protein CASSLLTSSKPYEQYF. This chain joins TRBV27 and TRBJ2-7; D is ambiguous. The CDR3 extends over 16 amino acids. Trimming took 1 base from V and 2 from J, leaving 15 bases between them. The germline V gene has CDR1 MNHEY and CDR2 SMNVEV (reference sequence).

V gene TRBV7-2 combines with J gene TRBJ1-2; 7 nucleotides match TRBD1. There are 14 residues in the CDR3. With V trimmed by 5 bases and J by 8 bases, 11 bases remained unmatched. Germline CDR1 is SGHTA and CDR2 is FQGNSA. CDR3 sequence reads: CASSTTGRQGGYTF. As DNA, the CDR3 is TGTGCCAGCAGCACTACTGGCCGACAGGGAGGCTACACCTTC.

This chain links TRBV6-5 with TRBJ1-1, with TRBD1 as a possible D gene (5 bases). The germline V and J ends were trimmed by 1 base and 3 bases, with 9 bases remaining between them. The germline gives CDR1 MNHEY, CDR2 SVGAGI. The CDR3 sequence is 14 residues long. Here the CDR3 reads CASSYFRGDTEAFF. Here the CDR3 DNA reads TGTGCCAGCAGTTACTTCAGAGGGGACACTGAAGCTTTCTTT.

This chain uses TRBV6-1 with TRBJ1-2; 7 bases map to TRBD1. CDR3 length equals 16 residues. Germline CDR1 reads MNHNS; CDR2 reads SASEGT. V dropped 3 bases and J dropped 2; count of bases not matched to a gene: 9. In DNA form, the CDR3 reads TGTGCCAGCAGTGACCCGACAGGGTCCGGCAACTATGGCTACACCTTC. It encodes CASSDPTGSGNYGYTF.

J is TRBJ1-1 and V is TRBV2; 7 bases agree with TRBD1. This CDR3 region has 15 residues. Germline CDR1 reads SNHLY; CDR2 reads FYNNEI. J gave up 6 bases and V 1 base, and 8 bases lay outside the gene matches. The CDR3 DNA sequence: TGTGCCAGCAGTGAAGGAGGGGGCGGTTTCTCTGAAGCTTTCTTT. Translation gives CASSEGGGGFSEAFF.

This clone occurred once. The V call is TRBV9, the J call TRBJ1-1; D not resolved. There are 14 residues in the CDR3. Germline assignment: CDR1 SGDLS and CDR2 YYNGEE. V was trimmed by 4 bases and J by 1 base, leaving 11 bases between them. The CDR3 protein is CASSFTYRNTEAFF. The CDR3 bases are TGTGCCAGCAGCTTTACTTATAGGAACACTGAAGCTTTCTTT.

This chain connects TRBV11-3 to TRBJ2-7, with 10 positions matching TRBD2. The CDR3 has 13 residues. CDR1 SGHNT and CDR2 YENEEA come from the germline V gene. Trimming took 5 bases from V and 6 from J; bases not matched to a gene: 4. CDR3 loop: CASSATSGAEQYF. CDR3 DNA sequence: TGTGCCAGCAGCGCCACTAGCGGGGCCGAGCAGTACTTC.